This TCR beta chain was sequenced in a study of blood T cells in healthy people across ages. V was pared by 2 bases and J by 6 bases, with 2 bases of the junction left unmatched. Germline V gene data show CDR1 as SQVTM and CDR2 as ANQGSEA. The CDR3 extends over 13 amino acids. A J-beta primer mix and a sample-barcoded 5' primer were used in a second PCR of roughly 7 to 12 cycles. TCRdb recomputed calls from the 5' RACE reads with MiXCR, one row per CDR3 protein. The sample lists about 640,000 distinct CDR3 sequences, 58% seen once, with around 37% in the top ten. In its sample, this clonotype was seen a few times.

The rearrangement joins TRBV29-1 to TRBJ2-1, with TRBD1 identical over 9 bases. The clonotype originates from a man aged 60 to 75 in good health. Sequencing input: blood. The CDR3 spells CSVERDRVNEQFF. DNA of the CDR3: TGCAGCGTTGAAAGGGACAGGGTCAATGAGCAGTTCTTC.